The TCR beta chain described here comes from a study of patients and donors after allogeneic stem cell transplantation. V gave up 0 bases and J gave up 12 bases, with 12 bases separating them. Germline loops: CDR1 KGHSH, CDR2 LQKENI. This CDR3 region has 13 residues. One entry per CDR3 protein results from TCRdb running MiXCR on the RT-PCR reads. This table holds 150,000 to 200,000 distinct CDR3 sequences, 30% found once. This clonotype was sampled from a human donor who was either an allogeneic HSCT recipient or a stem cell or donor lymphocyte infusion donor (not recorded which). It is not recorded whose cells these are; they may come from a transplant donor. J is TRBJ2-1 and V is TRBV18; either TRBD1 or TRBD2 may fit D (5 bases each). Sequencing was done on a sample of blood, either unsorted or a sorted T cell fraction (not recorded which). The CDR3 bases are TGTGCCAGCTCACCACCAGCCGGGACGAGGCAGTTCTTC. Translation: CASSPPAGTRQFF.